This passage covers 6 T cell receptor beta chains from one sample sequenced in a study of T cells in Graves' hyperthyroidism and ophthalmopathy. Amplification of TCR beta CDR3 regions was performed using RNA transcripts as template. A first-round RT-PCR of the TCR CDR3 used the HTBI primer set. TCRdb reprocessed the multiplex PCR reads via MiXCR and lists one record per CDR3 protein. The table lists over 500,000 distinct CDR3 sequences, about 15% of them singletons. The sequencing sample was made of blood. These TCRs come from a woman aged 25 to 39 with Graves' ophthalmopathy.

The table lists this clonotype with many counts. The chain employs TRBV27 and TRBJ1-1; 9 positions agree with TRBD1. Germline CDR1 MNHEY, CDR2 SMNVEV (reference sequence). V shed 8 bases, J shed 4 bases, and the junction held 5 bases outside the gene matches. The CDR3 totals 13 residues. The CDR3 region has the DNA TGTGCCAGCCTGGGACAGGGAAGCACTGAAGCTTTCTTT. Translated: CASLGQGSTEAFF.

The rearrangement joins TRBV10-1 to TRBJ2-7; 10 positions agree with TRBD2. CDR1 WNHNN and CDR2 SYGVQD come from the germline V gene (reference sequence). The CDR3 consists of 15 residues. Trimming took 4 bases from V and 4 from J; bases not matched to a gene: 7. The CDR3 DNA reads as TGCGCCAGCAGTGGACCGAGCGGGAGGGAGTACGAGCAGTACTTC. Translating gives CASSGPSGREYEQYF.

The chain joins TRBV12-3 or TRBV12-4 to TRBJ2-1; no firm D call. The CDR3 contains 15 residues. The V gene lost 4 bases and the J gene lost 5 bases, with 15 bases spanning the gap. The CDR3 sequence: CASSYPQWADNEQFF. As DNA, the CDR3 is TGTGCCAGCAGTTACCCGCAGTGGGCCGACAATGAGCAGTTCTTC.

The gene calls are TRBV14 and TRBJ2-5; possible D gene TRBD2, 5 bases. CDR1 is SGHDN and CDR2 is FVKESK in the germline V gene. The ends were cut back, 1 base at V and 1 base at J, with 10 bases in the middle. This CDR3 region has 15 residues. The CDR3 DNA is TGTGCCAGCAGCCAAGTAGAGGGTTTCCAAGAGACCCAGTACTTC. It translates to CASSQVEGFQETQYF.

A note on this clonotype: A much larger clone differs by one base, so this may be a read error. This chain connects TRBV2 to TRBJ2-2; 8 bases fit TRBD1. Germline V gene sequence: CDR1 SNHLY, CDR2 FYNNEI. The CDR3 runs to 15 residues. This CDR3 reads CASSELTGGIGEPFF. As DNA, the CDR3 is TGTGCCAGCAGCGAACTCACAGGGGGTATCGGGGAGCCGTTTTTT.

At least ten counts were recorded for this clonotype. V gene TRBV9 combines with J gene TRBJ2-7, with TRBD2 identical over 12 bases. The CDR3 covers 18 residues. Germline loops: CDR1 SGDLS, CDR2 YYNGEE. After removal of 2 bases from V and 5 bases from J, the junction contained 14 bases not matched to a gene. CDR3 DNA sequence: TGTGCCAGCAGCGTCGAGGCTAGCGGGAGGGCCGCGGGGAACGAGCAGTACTTC. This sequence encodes CASSVEASGRAAGNEQYF. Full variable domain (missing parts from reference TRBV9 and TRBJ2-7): DSGVTQTPKHLITATGQRVTLRCSPRSGDLSVYWYQQSLDQGLQFLIQYYNGEERAKGNILERFSAQQFPDLHSELNLSSLELGDSALYFCASSVEASGRAAGNEQYFGPGTRLTVT.